Listed here are 27 T cell receptor beta chains from one sample, sequenced in a study of blood T cell repertoires in COVID-19. Only in-frame clones appear in the TCRdb table, and some are missing; sequencing was by immunoSEQ multiplex PCR. The data contain approximately 270,000 clones, 70% to 90% of them singletons. The specimen sequenced was peripheral blood. These receptor sequences come from a woman between 70 and 85 years old with acute or convalescent COVID-19.

The chain carries TRBV10-3 and TRBJ1-2, with 8 positions matching TRBD1. V lost 0 bases to trimming and J lost 8 bases; unmatched junction nucleotides: 8. Germline-derived CDR1 and CDR2 are ENHRY and SYGVKD. This CDR3 comprises 15 residues. The CDR3 sequence: CAISESTPDRAGYTF. As DNA, the CDR3 is TGTGCCATCAGTGAGTCGACGCCGGACAGGGCGGGCTACACCTTC.

The chain employs TRBV6-1 and TRBJ2-5, with a tentative D call TRBD2 (7 bases). This CDR3 is 16 amino acids long. Germline CDR1 reads MNHNS; CDR2 reads SASEGT. Trimming left V 3 bases short and J 4 bases short, with 18 bases between. CDR3 sequence (DNA): TGTGCCAGCAGTGAGGGGTGGCGGGGGCAACGAGAGACCCAGTACTTC. Residues: CASSEGWRGQRETQYF.

With regard to this clone: Other DNA sequences in this sample translate to the same CDR3. The chain combines TRBV3-1 (or the pseudogene TRBV3-2) with TRBJ1-5; no reliable D call. The CDR3 has 14 residues. CDR1 and CDR2 (germline): LGHDT, YNNKEL (reference sequence). V lost 1 base, J lost 4 bases, and 8 bases lay in between. The CDR3 spells CASSQAGVNQPQHF. In DNA form, the CDR3 reads TGTGCCAGCAGCCAAGCGGGTGTGAATCAGCCCCAGCATTTT.

The rearrangement links TRBV20-1 to TRBJ1-1; D is perhaps TRBD1 (6 bases). The CDR3 has 10 amino acids. Germline loops: CDR1 DFQATT, CDR2 SNEGSKA (reference sequence). V was shortened by 6 bases and J by 5 bases, with 7 bases between the two germline ends. The CDR3 reads CSAGATEAFF. The CDR3 DNA reads TGCAGTGCGGGGGCAACTGAAGCTTTCTTT.

The chain recombines TRBV18 with TRBJ2-4; possible D gene TRBD1, 5 bases. The V end lost 3 bases, the J end lost 8 bases, and 14 bases lay between the germline ends. Germline loops: CDR1 KGHSH, CDR2 LQKENI. The CDR3 sequence is 14 residues long. CDR3 bases: TGTGCCAGCTCACCTTTGGCAGGGTTGGACATTCAGTACTTC. Translation gives CASSPLAGLDIQYF. Full variable domain (rest looked up from reference TRBV18 and TRBJ2-4): NAGVMQNPRHLVRRRGQEARLRCSPMKGHSHVYWYRQLPEEGLKFMVYLQKENIIDESGMPKERFSAEFPKEGPSILRIQQVVRGDSAAYFCASSPLAGLDIQYFGAGTRLSVL.

The chain employs TRBV3-1 (or the pseudogene TRBV3-2) and TRBJ1-1, with D perhaps TRBD1 (6 bases). From germline, CDR1 is LGHDT and CDR2 YNNKEL (reference sequence). V lost 4 bases and J lost 5, with 11 bases in between. The CDR3 is 13 residues long. The CDR3 loop reads CASSLRGSTEAFF. The CDR3 DNA reads as TGTGCCAGCAGCCTCAGGGGATCGACTGAAGCTTTCTTT.

The rearrangement joins TRBV7-9 to TRBJ2-4; TRBD1 aligns across 8 bases. The V segment lost 4 bases and the J segment 8 bases; nucleotides outside the gene matches: 4. The CDR3 has 13 amino acids. Germline CDR1 and CDR2: SEHNR and FQNEAQ (reference sequence). This CDR3 reads CASSSQGADIQYF. The CDR3 DNA reads as TGTGCCAGCAGCTCCCAGGGGGCGGACATTCAGTACTTC.

About this clone: Other DNA sequences in the same sample also yield this CDR3. This chain connects TRBV5-1 to TRBJ1-1; TRBD1 aligns across 9 bases. V trimming: 0 bases; J trimming: 1 base; junction bases outside the gene matches: 10. Looked up from germline, CDR1 is SGHRS and CDR2 is YFSETQ. CDR3 size: 18 residues. The CDR3 reads CASSLGPGQGSRNTEAFF. The CDR3, as DNA: TGCGCCAGCAGCTTGGGACCGGGACAGGGAAGCCGGAACACTGAAGCTTTCTTT.

This rearrangement joins TRBV2 to TRBJ2-2; D is uncertain. Germline V CDR1 and CDR2: SNHLY, FYNNEI. CDR3 length: 13 amino acids. V lost 7 bases to trimming and J lost 0 bases, with 6 bases between them. CDR3 DNA: TGTGCCAGCACTGGAGCGAACACCGGGGAGCTGTTTTTT. It translates to CASTGANTGELFF.

In its sample, this clone was seen a few times. The chain couples TRBV4-1 to TRBJ2-7, with TRBD2 matching over 8 bases. Germline loops: CDR1 MGHRA, CDR2 YSYEKL. V trimming: 4 bases; J trimming: 4 bases; junction bases outside the gene matches: 6. The CDR3 is 14 residues long. The CDR3 reads CASSRIAGFYEQYF. CDR3 bases: TGCGCCAGCAGCCGAATAGCGGGGTTTTACGAGCAGTACTTC.

The chain is built from TRBV7-3 and TRBJ2-2; a possible D gene is TRBD2 (6 bases). Per germline, CDR1 SGHTA and CDR2 FQGTGA. CDR3 length equals 15 residues. V gave up 1 base and J gave up 5 bases, with 11 bases separating them. The DNA of the CDR3 is TGTGCCAGCAGCTTAAGCCTTCGGGGGACCGGGGAGCTGTTTTTT. Translating gives CASSLSLRGTGELFF.

This sequence joins TRBV7-9 and TRBJ2-5; weak D call: TRBD2 (6 bases). The CDR3 runs to 14 residues. V lost 3 bases and J 2 bases, leaving 10 bases between the germline ends. CDR1 SEHNR and CDR2 FQNEAQ come from the germline V gene (reference sequence). CDR3 protein: CASSFTGVQETQYF. The DNA of the CDR3 is TGTGCCAGCAGCTTCACGGGGGTTCAAGAGACCCAGTACTTC.

As concerns this clone: The sample holds other DNA sequences that translate to the same CDR3. This chain joins TRBV18 and TRBJ2-5; 7 nucleotides agree with TRBD2. The CDR3 loop spans 13 amino acids. V lost 3 bases to trimming and J lost 5 bases; unmatched junction nucleotides: 3. Germline CDR1 KGHSH, CDR2 LQKENI. CDR3 region: CASSPGGGETQYF. The CDR3 region has the DNA TGTGCCAGCTCACCTGGGGGAGGGGAGACCCAGTACTTC.

The V gene is TRBV5-1, the J gene TRBJ2-7; TRBD1 matches 7 bases. Trimming cost V 4 bases and J 3 bases; bases outside gene matches: 7. In germline, CDR1 is SGHRS, CDR2 YFSETQ. The CDR3 has 14 residues. The CDR3, as DNA: TGCGCCAGCAGCCCGACGACAGGGCGCTACGAGCAGTACTTC. As protein: CASSPTTGRYEQYF. Full variable domain (outside the CDR3, taken from reference TRBV5-1 and TRBJ2-7): KAGVTQTPRYLIKTRGQQVTLSCSPISGHRSVSWYQQTPGQGLQFLFEYFSETQRNKGNFPGRFSGRQFSNSRSEMNVSTLELGDSALYLCASSPTTGRYEQYFGPGTRLTVT.

J is TRBJ1-1 and V is TRBV5-4, with 9 bases lining up with TRBD1. The CDR3 sequence is 14 residues long. V shed 2 bases, J shed 5 bases, and the junction held 4 bases outside the gene matches. Germline V lookup: CDR1 SGHNT, CDR2 YYREEE (reference sequence). The CDR3 DNA follows: TGTGCCAGCAGCTTAAACAGGGGGCAGACTGAAGCTTTCTTT. It encodes CASSLNRGQTEAFF.

The chain couples TRBV6-5 to TRBJ1-1; 9 nucleotides line up with TRBD1. Germline assignment: CDR1 MNHEY and CDR2 SVGAGI. The J segment lost 6 bases and the V segment lost 6 bases, leaving 5 bases of the junction unmatched. There are 13 residues in the CDR3. CDR3 residues: CASSSGQGPEAFF. CDR3 sequence (DNA): TGTGCCAGCAGCTCGGGACAGGGCCCTGAAGCTTTCTTT.

The chain recombines TRBV3-1 (or the pseudogene TRBV3-2) with TRBJ1-6; 8 nucleotides match TRBD1. CDR1 and CDR2 (germline): LGHDT, YNNKEL (reference sequence). CDR3 length equals 14 residues. The junction had 1 base not matched to a gene; V was cut back by 1 base and J by 8 bases. CDR3 region: CASSQARGHSPLHF. The CDR3 coding sequence is TGTGCCAGCAGCCAAGCCAGGGGGCATTCACCCCTCCACTTT.

J is TRBJ2-2 and V is TRBV7-9; D is unresolved. CDR1 is SEHNR and CDR2 is FQNEAQ in the germline V gene (reference sequence). This CDR3 spans 13 amino acids. The V end was cut by 7 bases, the J end by 7 bases, with 13 bases between. CDR3 sequence: CASTILLSGELFF. Here the CDR3 DNA reads TGTGCCAGCACCATCCTCCTTAGCGGGGAGCTGTTTTTT.

The chain recombines TRBV24-1 with TRBJ2-3; TRBD1 matches 10 bases. V shed 5 bases and J 4 bases; nucleotides not matched to a gene: 11. CDR3 length equals 17 residues. Looked up from germline, CDR1 is KGHDR and CDR2 is SFDVKD. CDR3 loop: CATSGARGTGVSDTQYF. The CDR3, as DNA: TGTGCCACCAGTGGGGCTAGGGGGACAGGGGTGTCAGATACGCAGTATTTT.

This chain links TRBV5-6 with TRBJ1-4; D is perhaps TRBD1 (5 bases). CDR1 and CDR2 from the germline V gene are SGHDT and YYEEEE. The CDR3 is made up of 15 amino acids. V was pared by 1 base and J by 3 bases, with 10 bases between. Written as DNA, the CDR3 is TGTGCCAGCAGCTTGCTAGACAGCCCTAATGAAAAACTGTTTTTT. Translated, it gives CASSLLDSPNEKLFF.

This clone was counted a few times. The V call is TRBV7-9, the J call TRBJ1-2; a possible D gene is TRBD1 (6 bases). Per the germline V gene, CDR1 is SEHNR and CDR2 is FQNEAQ (reference sequence). Trimming removed 1 base at V and 5 bases at J, with 17 bases between. The CDR3 has 16 residues. CDR3 DNA sequence: TGTGCCAGCAGCTTAGTCCAGGGGATTGCGGCGTATGGCTACACCTTC. This encodes CASSLVQGIAAYGYTF.

The J gene is TRBJ2-5, the V gene TRBV2; a possible D gene is TRBD2 (5 bases). V lost 0 bases and J 4 bases, leaving 12 bases between the germline ends. The germline CDR1 and CDR2 sequences are SNHLY and FYNNEI. The CDR3 runs 15 residues. This CDR3 reads CASSEARARRETQYF. The CDR3 DNA reads TGTGCCAGCAGTGAAGCGCGGGCTAGACGAGAGACCCAGTACTTC.

The V gene is TRBV19, the J gene TRBJ2-1, with D perhaps TRBD1 (5 bases). V was cut by 6 bases and J by 8 bases, with 11 bases left in between. The germline V gene encodes CDR1 LNHDA and CDR2 SQIVND (reference sequence). There are 12 residues in the CDR3. DNA for the CDR3: TGTGCCAGTAGATCCCCAGGGTATGAGCAGTTCTTC. Its protein product is CASRSPGYEQFF.

The chain combines TRBV2 with TRBJ1-4; D call uncertain. This CDR3 comprises 14 residues. V lost 4 bases and J lost 8, with 14 bases in between. Germline V gives CDR1 SNHLY, CDR2 FYNNEI. The CDR3, as DNA: TGTGCCAGCAGTGCCCCGGTAGCCGACGAAAAACTGTTTTTT. This translates into CASSAPVADEKLFF.

The CDR3 region has the DNA TGTGCCAGCAGTCGGGACTTCCGGGACGAGCAGTACTTC. This encodes CASSRDFRDEQYF. The rearrangement links TRBV28 to TRBJ2-7; tentatively, D is TRBD2 (6 bases). The CDR3 loop spans 13 amino acids. V shed 5 bases and J shed 5 bases, with 13 bases lying between them. Germline CDR1 MDHEN, CDR2 SYDVKM.

The genes are TRBV11-2 and TRBJ1-2; D ambiguous. V lost 2 bases and J lost 7, with 11 bases in between. CDR3 length equals 13 residues. The V gene's germline CDR1 is SGHAT and CDR2 FQNNGV. The CDR3 sequence is CASSLRGFGGYTF. CDR3 bases: TGTGCCAGCAGCTTAAGAGGGTTTGGTGGCTACACCTTC. Full variable domain (rest looked up from reference TRBV11-2 and TRBJ1-2): EAGVAQSPRYKIIEKRQSVAFWCNPISGHATLYWYQQILGQGPKLLIQFQNNGVVDDSQLPKDRFSAERLKGVDSTLKIQPAKLEDSAVYLCASSLRGFGGYTFGSGTRLTVV.

CDR3 nucleotides: TGTGCCAGCAGCGTAGCGGGGGGAAGAACCTACAATGAGCAGTTCTTC. This sequence encodes CASSVAGGRTYNEQFF. The V gene is TRBV9, the J gene TRBJ2-1; 7 positions agree with TRBD2. The CDR3 loop spans 16 amino acids. J lost 2 bases, V lost 0 bases, and 5 bases had no gene match. Germline V CDR1 and CDR2: SGDLS, YYNGEE.